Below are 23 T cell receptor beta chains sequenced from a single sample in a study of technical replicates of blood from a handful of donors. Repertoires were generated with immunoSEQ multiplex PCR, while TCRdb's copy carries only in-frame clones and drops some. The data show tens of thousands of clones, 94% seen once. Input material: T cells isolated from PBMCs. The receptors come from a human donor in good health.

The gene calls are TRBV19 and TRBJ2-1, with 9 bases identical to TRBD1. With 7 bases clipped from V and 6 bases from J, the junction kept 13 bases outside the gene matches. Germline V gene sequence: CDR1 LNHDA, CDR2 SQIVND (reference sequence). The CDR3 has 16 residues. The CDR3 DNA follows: TGTGCCAGTAATGGGGCCGGGACAGGGACACCCAATGAGCAGTTCTTC. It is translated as CASNGAGTGTPNEQFF.

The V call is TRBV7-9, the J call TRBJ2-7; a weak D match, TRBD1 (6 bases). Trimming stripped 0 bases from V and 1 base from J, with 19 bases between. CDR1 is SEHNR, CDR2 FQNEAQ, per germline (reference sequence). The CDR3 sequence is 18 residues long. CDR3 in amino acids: CASSLASRDTVFSYEQYF. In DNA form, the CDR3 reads TGTGCCAGCAGCTTAGCTTCCCGGGACACCGTTTTTTCCTACGAGCAGTACTTC.

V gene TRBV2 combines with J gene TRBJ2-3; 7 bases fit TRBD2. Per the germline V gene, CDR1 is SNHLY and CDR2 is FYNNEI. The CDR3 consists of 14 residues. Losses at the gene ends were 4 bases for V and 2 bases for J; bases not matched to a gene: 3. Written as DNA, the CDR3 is TGTGCCAGCAGTGGAGGGAGGGTCACAGATACGCAGTATTTT. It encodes CASSGGRVTDTQYF.

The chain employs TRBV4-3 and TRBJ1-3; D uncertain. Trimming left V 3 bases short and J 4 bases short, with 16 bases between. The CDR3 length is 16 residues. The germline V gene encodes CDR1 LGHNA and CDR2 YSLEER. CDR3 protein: CASSQEVTPAGNTIYF. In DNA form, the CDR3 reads TGCGCCAGCAGCCAGGAGGTTACGCCGGCGGGAAACACCATATATTTT.

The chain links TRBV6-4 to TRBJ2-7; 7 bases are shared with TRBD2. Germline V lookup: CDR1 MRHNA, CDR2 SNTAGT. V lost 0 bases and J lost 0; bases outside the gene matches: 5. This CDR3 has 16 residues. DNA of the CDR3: TGTGCCAGCAGTGACTCCCCGCGGGAGAACTCCTACGAGCAGTACTTC. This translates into CASSDSPRENSYEQYF.

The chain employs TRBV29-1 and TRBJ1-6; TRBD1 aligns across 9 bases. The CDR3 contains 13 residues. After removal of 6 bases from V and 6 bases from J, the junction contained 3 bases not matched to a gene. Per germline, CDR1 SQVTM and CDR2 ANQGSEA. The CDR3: CSVLDRGNSPLHF. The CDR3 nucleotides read TGCAGCGTCCTGGACAGGGGTAATTCACCCCTCCACTTT. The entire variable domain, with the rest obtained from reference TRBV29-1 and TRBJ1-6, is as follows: SAVISQKPSRDICQRGTSLTIQCQVDSQVTMMFWYRQQPGQSLTLIATANQGSEATYESGFVIDKFPISRPNLTFSTLTVSNMSPEDSSIYLCSVLDRGNSPLHFGNGTRLTVT.

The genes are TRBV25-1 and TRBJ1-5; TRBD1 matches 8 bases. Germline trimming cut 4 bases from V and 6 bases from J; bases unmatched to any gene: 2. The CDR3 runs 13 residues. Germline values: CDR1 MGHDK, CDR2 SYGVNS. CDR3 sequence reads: CASSGTGFQPQHF. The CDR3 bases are TGTGCCAGCAGTGGGACAGGGTTTCAGCCCCAGCATTTT.

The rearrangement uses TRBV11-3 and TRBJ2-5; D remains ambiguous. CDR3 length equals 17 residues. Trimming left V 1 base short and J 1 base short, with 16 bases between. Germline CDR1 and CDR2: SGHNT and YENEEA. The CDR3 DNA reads TGTGCCAGCAGCTTAGTTCCCCTGCGAGAGCTCCAAGAGACCCAGTACTTC. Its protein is CASSLVPLRELQETQYF.

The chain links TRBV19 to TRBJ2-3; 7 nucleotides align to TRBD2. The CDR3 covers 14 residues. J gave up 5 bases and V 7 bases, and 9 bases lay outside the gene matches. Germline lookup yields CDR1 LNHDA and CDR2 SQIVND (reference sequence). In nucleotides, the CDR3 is TGTGCCAGTAAAACCGGGCTAGCGGTAGATACGCAGTATTTT. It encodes CASKTGLAVDTQYF.

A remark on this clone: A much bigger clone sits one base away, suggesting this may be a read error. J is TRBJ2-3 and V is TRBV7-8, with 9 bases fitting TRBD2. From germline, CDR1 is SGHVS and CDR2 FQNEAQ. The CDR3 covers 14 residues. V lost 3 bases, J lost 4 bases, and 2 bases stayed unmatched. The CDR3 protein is CASSFSGSADTQYF. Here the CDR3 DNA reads TGTGCCAGCAGCTTTAGCGGGAGCGCAGATACGCAGTATTTT.

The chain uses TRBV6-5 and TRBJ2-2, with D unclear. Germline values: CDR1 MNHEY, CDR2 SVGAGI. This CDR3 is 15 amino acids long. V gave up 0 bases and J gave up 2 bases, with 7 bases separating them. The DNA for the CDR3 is TGTGCCAGCAGTTACTCGATAGATAACACCGGGGAGCTGTTTTTT. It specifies CASSYSIDNTGELFF.

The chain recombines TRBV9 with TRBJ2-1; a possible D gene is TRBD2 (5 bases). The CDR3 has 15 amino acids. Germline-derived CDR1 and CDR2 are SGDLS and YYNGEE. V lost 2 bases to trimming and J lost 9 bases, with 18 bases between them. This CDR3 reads CASSVGGNPRGEQFF. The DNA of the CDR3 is TGTGCCAGCAGCGTGGGCGGCAACCCCCGGGGTGAGCAGTTCTTC.

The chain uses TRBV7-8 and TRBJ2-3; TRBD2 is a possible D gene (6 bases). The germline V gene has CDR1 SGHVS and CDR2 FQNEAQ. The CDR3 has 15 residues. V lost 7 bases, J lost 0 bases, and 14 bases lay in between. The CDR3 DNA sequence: TGTGCCAGCACCCCTGCGGGGCCTAGCACAGATACGCAGTATTTT. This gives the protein CASTPAGPSTDTQYF.

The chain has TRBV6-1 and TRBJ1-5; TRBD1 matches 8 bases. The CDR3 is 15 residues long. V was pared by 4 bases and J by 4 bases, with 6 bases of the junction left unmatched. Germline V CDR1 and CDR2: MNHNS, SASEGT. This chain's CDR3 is CASSVGRQGNQPQHF. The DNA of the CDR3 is TGTGCCAGCAGTGTGGGGAGACAGGGGAATCAGCCCCAGCATTTT.

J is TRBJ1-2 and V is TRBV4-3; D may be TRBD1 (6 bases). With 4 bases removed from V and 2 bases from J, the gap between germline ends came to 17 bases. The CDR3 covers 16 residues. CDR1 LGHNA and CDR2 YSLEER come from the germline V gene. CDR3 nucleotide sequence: TGCGCCAGCAGCCGAGCCTACAGGGACGAGAACTATGGCTACACCTTC. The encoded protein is CASSRAYRDENYGYTF.

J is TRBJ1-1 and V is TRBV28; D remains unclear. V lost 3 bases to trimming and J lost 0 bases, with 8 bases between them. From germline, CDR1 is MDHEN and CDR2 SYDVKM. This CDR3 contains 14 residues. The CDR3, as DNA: TGTGCCAGCAGTTTTTGGGCCGTGAACACTGAAGCTTTCTTT. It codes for CASSFWAVNTEAFF.

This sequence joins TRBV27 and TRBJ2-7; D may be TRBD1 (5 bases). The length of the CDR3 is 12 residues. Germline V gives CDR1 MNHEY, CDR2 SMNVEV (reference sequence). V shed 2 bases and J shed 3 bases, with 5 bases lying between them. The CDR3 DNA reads TGTGCCAGCAGTTTACAGGGCTACGAGCAGTACTTC. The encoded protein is CASSLQGYEQYF.

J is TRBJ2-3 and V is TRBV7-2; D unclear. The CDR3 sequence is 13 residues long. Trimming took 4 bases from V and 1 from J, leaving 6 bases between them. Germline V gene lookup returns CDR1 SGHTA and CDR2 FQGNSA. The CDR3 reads CASSWSGTDTQYF. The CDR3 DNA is TGTGCCAGCAGCTGGAGCGGCACAGATACGCAGTATTTT.

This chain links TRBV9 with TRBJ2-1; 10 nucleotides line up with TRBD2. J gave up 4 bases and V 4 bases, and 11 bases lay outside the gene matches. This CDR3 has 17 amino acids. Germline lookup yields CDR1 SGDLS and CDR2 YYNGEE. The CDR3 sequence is CASSLRVAGGLYNEQFF. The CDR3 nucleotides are TGTGCCAGCAGCCTGCGGGTAGCGGGAGGCTTATACAATGAGCAGTTCTTC. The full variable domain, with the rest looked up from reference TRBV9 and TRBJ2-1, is DSGVTQTPKHLITATGQRVTLRCSPRSGDLSVYWYQQSLDQGLQFLIQYYNGEERAKGNILERFSAQQFPDLHSELNLSSLELGDSALYFCASSLRVAGGLYNEQFFGPGTRLTVL.

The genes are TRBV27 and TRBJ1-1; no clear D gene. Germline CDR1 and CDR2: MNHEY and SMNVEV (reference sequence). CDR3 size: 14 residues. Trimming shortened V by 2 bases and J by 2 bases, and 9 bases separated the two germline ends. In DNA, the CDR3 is TGTGCCAGCAGTTTAGGGAGAAAAAACACTGAAGCTTTCTTT. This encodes CASSLGRKNTEAFF.

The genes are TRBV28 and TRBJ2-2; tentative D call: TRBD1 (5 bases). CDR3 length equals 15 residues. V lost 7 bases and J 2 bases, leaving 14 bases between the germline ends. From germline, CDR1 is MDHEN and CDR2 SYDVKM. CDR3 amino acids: CASIGAAGNTGELFF. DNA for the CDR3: TGTGCCAGCATTGGGGCCGCCGGAAACACCGGGGAGCTGTTTTTT.

CDR3 bases: TGTGCCAGCAGCCGCCAAGGAGCGTGGGAGCAGTTCTTC. Its protein product is CASSRQGAWEQFF. The chain recombines TRBV7-6 with TRBJ2-1, with no clear D. CDR3 length: 13 residues. Per the germline V gene, CDR1 is SGHVS and CDR2 is FNYEAQ. V lost 5 bases and J 10 bases, leaving 15 bases between the germline ends.

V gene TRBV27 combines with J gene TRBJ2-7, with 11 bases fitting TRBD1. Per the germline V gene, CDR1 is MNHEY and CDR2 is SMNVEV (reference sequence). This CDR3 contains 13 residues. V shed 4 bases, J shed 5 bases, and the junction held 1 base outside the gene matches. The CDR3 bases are TGTGCCAGCAGTTGGGACAGGGGGAACGAGCAGTACTTC. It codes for CASSWDRGNEQYF.